This entry features one T cell receptor beta chain sequence. Antigen: not known. CDR1 is SGHTA and CDR2 is FQGNSA in the germline V gene. The ends were cut back, 8 bases at V and 2 bases at J, with 13 bases in the middle. CDR3 length: 14 amino acids. Sequenced by immunoSEQ multiplex PCR; TCRdb stores in-frame clones only, minus some. The sample contains 150,000 or so clones, about 85% of which appear only once. This sample was taken from a study of radiation and T cells in renal cell carcinoma. The study, taken as a whole, reports: In blood, top tumor clones expanded by 2 weeks, shrinking by 4.

The sample's time point: baseline pretreatment blood. The treatment was: 15 Gy SBRT to primary tumor, nephrectomy 4 weeks later. The gene calls are TRBV7-2 and TRBJ1-5, with unresolved D. Specimen: blood, collected from a patient whose treatment included radiotherapy and nephrectomy. This receptor was taken from a woman aged 70-85 years with renal cell carcinoma. The CDR3 is CASPMGTGNQPQHF. The CDR3 nucleotides are TGTGCCAGCCCAATGGGAACGGGCAATCAGCCCCAGCATTTT.